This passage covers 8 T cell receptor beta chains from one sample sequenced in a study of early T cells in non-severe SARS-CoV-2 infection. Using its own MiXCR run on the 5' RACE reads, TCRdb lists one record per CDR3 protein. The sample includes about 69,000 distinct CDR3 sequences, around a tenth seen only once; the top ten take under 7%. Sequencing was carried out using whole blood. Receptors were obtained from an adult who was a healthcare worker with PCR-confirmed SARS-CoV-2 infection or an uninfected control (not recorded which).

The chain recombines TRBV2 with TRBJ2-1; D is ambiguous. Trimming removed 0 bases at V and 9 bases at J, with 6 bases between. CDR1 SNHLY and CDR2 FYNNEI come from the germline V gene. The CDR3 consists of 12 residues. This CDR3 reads CASSEAHREQFF. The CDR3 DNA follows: TGTGCCAGCAGTGAAGCGCACCGTGAGCAGTTCTTC.

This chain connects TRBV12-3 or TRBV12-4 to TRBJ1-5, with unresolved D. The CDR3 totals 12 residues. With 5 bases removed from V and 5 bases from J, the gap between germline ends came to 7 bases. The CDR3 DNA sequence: TGTGCCAGCAGTCAGGTCTATCAGCCCCAGCATTTT. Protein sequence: CASSQVYQPQHF.

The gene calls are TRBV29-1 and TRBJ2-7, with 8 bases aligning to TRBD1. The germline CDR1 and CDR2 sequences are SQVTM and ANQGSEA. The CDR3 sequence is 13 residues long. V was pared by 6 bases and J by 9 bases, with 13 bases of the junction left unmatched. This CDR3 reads CSVSADRDPTQYF. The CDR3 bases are TGCAGCGTCTCGGCGGACAGGGATCCAACGCAGTACTTC.

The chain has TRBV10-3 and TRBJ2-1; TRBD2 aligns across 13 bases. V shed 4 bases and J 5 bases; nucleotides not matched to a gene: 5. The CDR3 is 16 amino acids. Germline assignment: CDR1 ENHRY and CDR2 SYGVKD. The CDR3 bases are TGTGCCATCAGTGTGACTAGCGGGGGGCCGGACAATGAGCAGTTCTTC. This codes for CAISVTSGGPDNEQFF.

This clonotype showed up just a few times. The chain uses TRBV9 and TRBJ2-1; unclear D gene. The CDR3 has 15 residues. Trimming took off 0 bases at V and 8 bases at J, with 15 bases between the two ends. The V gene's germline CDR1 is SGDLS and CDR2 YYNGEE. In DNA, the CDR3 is TGTGCCAGCAGCGTAGGTAGTGGCGTGGCTTATGAGCAGTTCTTC. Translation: CASSVGSGVAYEQFF.

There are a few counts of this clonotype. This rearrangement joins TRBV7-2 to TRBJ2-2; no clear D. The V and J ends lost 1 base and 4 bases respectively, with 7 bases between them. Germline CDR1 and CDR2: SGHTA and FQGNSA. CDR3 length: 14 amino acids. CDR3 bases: TGTGCCAGCAGCTTAGGTGCCAGCACCGGGGAGCTGTTTTTT. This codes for CASSLGASTGELFF.

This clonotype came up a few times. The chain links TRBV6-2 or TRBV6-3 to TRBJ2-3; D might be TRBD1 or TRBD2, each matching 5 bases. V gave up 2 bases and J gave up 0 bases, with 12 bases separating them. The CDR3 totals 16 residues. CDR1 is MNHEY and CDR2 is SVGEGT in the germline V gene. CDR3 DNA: TGTGCCAGCAGTTACGGGGACGGATCTAGCACAGATACGCAGTATTTT. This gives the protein CASSYGDGSSTDTQYF.

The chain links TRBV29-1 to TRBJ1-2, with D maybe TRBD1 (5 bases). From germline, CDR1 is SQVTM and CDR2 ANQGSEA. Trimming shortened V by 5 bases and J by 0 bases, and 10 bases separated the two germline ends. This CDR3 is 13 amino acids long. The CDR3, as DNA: TGCAGCGTTCAGGACAAAACTAACTATGGCTACACCTTC. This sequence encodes CSVQDKTNYGYTF.